Listed below are T cell receptor beta chains from one sample, sequenced in a study of blood T cell repertoires in COVID-19. Libraries were prepared by immunoSEQ multiplex PCR; TCRdb keeps only in-frame clonotypes and omits some of them. Of about 270,000 clones in the sample, around 90% are singletons; the top ten hold 2.8%. Specimen: PBMCs or T cells enriched from blood (not recorded which). These TCRs come from a man aged 40-55 years who had been exposed to COVID-19. Both conserved end residues are part of each CDR3. D genes are given only for firm matches. Not all rows give a size; the values are once, few, many and, for expanded clones, a class.

V gene	J gene	D gene	clone size	CDR3 DNA	CDR3 protein
TRBV10-3	TRBJ2-1	-	-	TGTGCCATCAGTGAGTCTCTAAGTCATGAGCAGTTCTTC	CAISESLSHEQFF
TRBV27	TRBJ2-7	TRBD1	few	TGTGCCAGCAGTTTGGACAGGGGCTACGAGCAGTACTTC	CASSLDRGYEQYF
TRBV14	TRBJ1-2	TRBD1	-	TGTGCCAGCAGCCAAGTTCGGACAGGGGGGATGGGAGGCTACACCTTC	CASSQVRTGGMGGYTF
TRBV2	TRBJ2-2	TRBD1	-	TGTGCCAGCAGTGTAACGGGACAGGCAACCGGGGAGCTGTTTTTT	CASSVTGQATGELFF
TRBV19	TRBJ1-6	TRBD1	once	TGTGCCAGTAGTTTGGTGTGGACAGGGGCCTCACCCCTCCACTTT	CASSLVWTGASPLHF
TRBV5-4	TRBJ2-3	TRBD2	-	TGTGCCAGCAGCTCGAGTTGGACTAGCTTCTCCGATACGCAGTATTTT	CASSSSWTSFSDTQYF
TRBV5-4	TRBJ1-2	TRBD1	-	TGTGCCAGCAGCCCGGGACGGACAGGGGACAGCTATGGCTACACCTTC	CASSPGRTGDSYGYTF
TRBV27	TRBJ2-3	-	-	TGTGCCAGCAGTTTCTTTGCGGGGTCTGATACGCAGTATTTT	CASSFFAGSDTQYF
TRBV7-8	TRBJ1-5	-	-	TGTGCCAGCAGCTCAACGGGGGGAATTAGCAATCAGCCCCAGCATTTT	CASSSTGGISNQPQHF
TRBV28	TRBJ1-6	-	-	TGTGCCAGCATAGCAGCCTATAATTCACCCCTCCACTTT	CASIAAYNSPLHF
TRBV24-1	TRBJ1-2	TRBD1	once	TGTGCCACCAGTGATTCCAAAAATGACAGGGGTCGCTACACCTTC	CATSDSKNDRGRYTF
TRBV7-9	TRBJ1-4	-	once	TGTGCCAGCAGCTTAGGTCGGGGTCCTAATGAAAAACTGTTTTTT	CASSLGRGPNEKLFF
TRBV28	TRBJ1-5	TRBD1	-	TGTGCCAGCGGCGAGGTAGGGGGCCAGCCCCAGCATTTT	CASGEVGGQPQHF
TRBV18	TRBJ2-1	TRBD1	-	TGTGCCAGCTCACCAGGGACAGGGAACAATGAGCAGTTCTTC	CASSPGTGNNEQFF
TRBV11-1	TRBJ1-1	-	-	TGTGCCAGTACCCTAGAGAGCGGATGGAACACTGAAGCTTTCTTT	CASTLESGWNTEAFF
TRBV19	TRBJ1-4	TRBD1	-	TGTGCCAGTAGTGTGGACAGGGGGAGTGAAAAACTGTTTTTT	CASSVDRGSEKLFF
TRBV9	TRBJ2-3	TRBD1	once	TGTGCCAGCAGCGCAAGACAGGGGACCAGCACAGATACGCAGTATTTT	CASSARQGTSTDTQYF
TRBV5-1	TRBJ1-2	TRBD1	-	TGCGCCAGCAGAGCCCTAGGACAGGGTAACTATGGCTACACCTTC	CASRALGQGNYGYTF
TRBV6-2/TRBV6-3	TRBJ2-5	-	-	TGTGCCAGCAGCGGGCCTACGTTCGAGACCCAGTACTTC	CASSGPTFETQYF
TRBV7-9	TRBJ1-2	-	-	TGTGCCAGCAGCTTACTCAGTACTGGCCAGGGTCTTTATGGCTACACCTTC	CASSLLSTGQGLYGYTF
TRBV4-1	TRBJ1-6	-	-	TGCGCCAGCAGCCAAGGCCAGGGGAATTCACCCCTCCACTTT	CASSQGQGNSPLHF
TRBV5-1	TRBJ1-2	-	-	TGCGCCAGCAGCCCGGGGGGCACATATGGCTACACCTTC	CASSPGGTYGYTF
TRBV19	TRBJ1-5	-	-	TGTGCCAGTAGTATTTACTTCTCTGACAATCAGCCCCAGCATTTT	CASSIYFSDNQPQHF
TRBV14	TRBJ1-4	-	once	TGTGCCAGCAGCCACGTCAGGGGAGATAATGAAAAACTGTTTTTT	CASSHVRGDNEKLFF
TRBV7-6	TRBJ2-1	TRBD2	-	TGTGCCAGCAGCCGAGCGGGAGGGGATTACAATGAGCAGTTCTTC	CASSRAGGDYNEQFF
TRBV2	TRBJ2-2	-	-	TGTGCCAGCTTTGGGGGGGCGACCGGGGAGCTGTTTTTT	CASFGGATGELFF
TRBV19	TRBJ2-5	TRBD1	-	TGTGCCAGTAGTCCTCGTGGACAGGGAGGTCTTGAGACCCAGTACTTC	CASSPRGQGGLETQYF
TRBV30	TRBJ1-2	TRBD1	-	TGTGCCTGGAGTACCGGGACAGGGCTTGGCTACACCTTC	CAWSTGTGLGYTF
TRBV28	TRBJ1-2	-	-	TGTGCCAGCAGTTGGTCGGGGGGAGATGGCTACACCTTC	CASSWSGGDGYTF
TRBV11-3	TRBJ2-3	TRBD2	-	TGTGCCAGCAGCCGGGTAGCGGGAGAGGTTATCACAGATACGCAGTATTTT	CASSRVAGEVITDTQYF
TRBV5-1	TRBJ2-2	TRBD2	-	TGCGCCAACGAAGCGGGAGTGGCAGACACCGGGGAGCTGTTTTTT	CANEAGVADTGELFF
TRBV12-5	TRBJ2-5	-	-	TGTGCTAGTGGTTTGTTAGAAGAGACCCAGTACTTC	CASGLLEETQYF
TRBV19	TRBJ1-1	-	-	TGTGCCAGTAGTATAGCTACGAACACTGAAGCTTTCTTT	CASSIATNTEAFF
TRBV27	TRBJ2-1	TRBD2	-	TGTGCCAGCAGTTGGACTAGCGGAAACCTCAATGAGCAGTTCTTC	CASSWTSGNLNEQFF
TRBV5-1	TRBJ2-5	-	-	TGCGCCAGCAGCGAATTAGAGGGGGAGGAGACCCAGTACTTC	CASSELEGEETQYF
TRBV12-5	TRBJ2-1	-	-	TGTGCTAGTGTTCAGGACAACTACAATGAGCAGTTCTTC	CASVQDNYNEQFF
TRBV28	TRBJ1-2	-	-	TGTGCGTGCGGGTCGCCCTATGGCTACACCTTC	CACGSPYGYTF
TRBV29-1	TRBJ1-2	TRBD1	-	TGCAGCGTTGAAGCCACAGGGGGATATAACTATGGCTACACCTTC	CSVEATGGYNYGYTF
TRBV27	TRBJ2-1	TRBD1	-	TGTGCCAGCAGTCCCCGCCCGGGACAGGGTGTGTATGAGCAGTTCTTC	CASSPRPGQGVYEQFF
TRBV6-5	TRBJ1-2	TRBD1	-	TGTGCCAGCAGTTACACCCGGACAGGGGTCGACTATGGCTACACCTTC	CASSYTRTGVDYGYTF
TRBV3-1/TRBV3-2	TRBJ1-2	-	-	TGTGCCAGCAGCTCTCCAACAGGTCCAAGGTACACCTTC	CASSSPTGPRYTF
TRBV7-9	TRBJ1-2	TRBD1	-	TGTGCCAGCAGCTTTGACGCAGGGGGTTCTTTCGGCTACACCTTC	CASSFDAGGSFGYTF
TRBV27	TRBJ2-2	-	-	TGTGCCAGCAGTTTATCCAGGACTTACACCGGGGAGCTGTTTTTT	CASSLSRTYTGELFF
TRBV9	TRBJ2-3	TRBD2	-	TGTGCCAGCAGCGTAGGTATAGCGGGAGTAGCAGATACGCAGTATTTT	CASSVGIAGVADTQYF
TRBV5-4	TRBJ2-2	TRBD2	-	TGTGCCAGCAGCTTGGGGCTAGCGGGGCTTGCGAACACCGGGGAGCTGTTTTTT	CASSLGLAGLANTGELFF
TRBV10-1	TRBJ1-1	-	-	TGCGCCAGCAGTGAGGGAGGCACTGAAGCTTTCTTT	CASSEGGTEAFF